Listed below are T cell receptor beta chains from one sample, sequenced in a study of T cells in localized non-small cell lung cancer. The assay was immunoSEQ multiplex PCR, and TCRdb's table has in-frame clones only and misses some. This sample yields roughly 1,700 clones, of which 20% to 25% are seen a single time; about a quarter belongs to the top ten. The sequenced sample was normal lung tissue next to the tumor, obtained before any cancer treatment. The receptors derive from a man aged 35 to 70 with stage III lung adenocarcinoma. CDR3s include the opening cysteine and the closing phenylalanine or tryptophan. The order of the fields is J gene, D gene, V gene, CDR3 protein. The D gene is left open where the match is weak.

>TRBJ2-2|.|TRBV9
CASSAQGTSGELFF
>TRBJ1-5|.|TRBV29-1
CSVEDIQQPQHF
>TRBJ2-5|.|TRBV19
CASSIVSGETQYF
>TRBJ2-4|.|TRBV28
CASSGRDLPVNIQYF
>TRBJ1-1|.|TRBV29-1
CSVEDPYRLQAFF
>TRBJ2-1|TRBD2|TRBV5-1
CASSSGTNGINEQFF
>TRBJ1-2|.|TRBV13
CASSLGADYGYTF
>TRBJ2-5|TRBD1|TRBV7-2
CASSLQGVETQYF
>TRBJ2-5|.|TRBV9
CASSVGGQETQYF
>TRBJ2-5|.|TRBV5-1
CASSLNNGGETQYF
>TRBJ1-2|.|TRBV11-3
CASSPGGGASYGYTF
>TRBJ2-3|.|TRBV12-5
CASGPSPATYAQYF
>TRBJ2-7|.|TRBV10-3
CAISESLNEQYF
>TRBJ2-7|.|TRBV6-8
CASRDKGYEQYF
>TRBJ1-5|TRBD1|TRBV11-3
CASSRGTGRDQPQHF
>TRBJ2-7|TRBD2|TRBV11-3
CASSSLAGLYEQYF